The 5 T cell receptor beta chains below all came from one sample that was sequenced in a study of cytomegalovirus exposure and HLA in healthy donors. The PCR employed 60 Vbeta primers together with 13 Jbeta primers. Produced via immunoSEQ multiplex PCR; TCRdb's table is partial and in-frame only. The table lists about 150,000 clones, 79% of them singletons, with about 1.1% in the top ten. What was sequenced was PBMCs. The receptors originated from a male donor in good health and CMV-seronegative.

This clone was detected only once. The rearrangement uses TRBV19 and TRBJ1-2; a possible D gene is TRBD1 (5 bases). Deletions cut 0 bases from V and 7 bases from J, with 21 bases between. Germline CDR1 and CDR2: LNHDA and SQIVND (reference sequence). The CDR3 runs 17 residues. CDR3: CASSIDGSSGTLSGYTF. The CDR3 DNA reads TGTGCCAGTAGTATAGATGGTAGTTCAGGGACTCTAAGTGGCTACACCTTC. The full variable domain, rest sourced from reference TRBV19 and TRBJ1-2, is DGGITQSPKYLFRKEGQNVTLSCEQNLNHDAMYWYRQDPGQGLRLIYYSQIVNDFQKGDIAEGYSVSREKKESFPLTVTSAQKNPTAFYLCASSIDGSSGTLSGYTFGSGTRLTVV.

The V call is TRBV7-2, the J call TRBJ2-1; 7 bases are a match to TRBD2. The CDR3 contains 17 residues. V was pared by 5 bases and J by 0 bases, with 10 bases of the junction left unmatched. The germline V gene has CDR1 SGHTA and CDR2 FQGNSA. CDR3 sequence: CASSARPGTNSYNEQFF. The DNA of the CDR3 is TGTGCCAGCAGCGCCCGACCAGGGACTAACTCCTACAATGAGCAGTTCTTC.

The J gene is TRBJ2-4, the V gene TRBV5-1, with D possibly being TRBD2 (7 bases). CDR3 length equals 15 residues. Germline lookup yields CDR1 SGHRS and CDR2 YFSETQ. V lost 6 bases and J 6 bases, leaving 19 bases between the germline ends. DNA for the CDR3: TGCGCCAGCACCTCGGTCCCGGGGGGCTCAAACATTCAGTACTTC. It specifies CASTSVPGGSNIQYF.

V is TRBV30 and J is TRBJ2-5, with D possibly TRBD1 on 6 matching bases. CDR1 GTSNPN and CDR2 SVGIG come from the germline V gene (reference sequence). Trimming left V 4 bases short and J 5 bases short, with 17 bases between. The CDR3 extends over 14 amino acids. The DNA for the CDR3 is TGTGCCTGGACAGGGGCAGGGAAAATCGAGACCCAGTACTTC. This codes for CAWTGAGKIETQYF.

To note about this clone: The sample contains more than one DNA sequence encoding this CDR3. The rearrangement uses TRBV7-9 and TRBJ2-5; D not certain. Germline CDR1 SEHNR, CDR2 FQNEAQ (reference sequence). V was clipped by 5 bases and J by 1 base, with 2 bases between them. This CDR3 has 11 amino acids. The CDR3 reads CASSLQETQYF. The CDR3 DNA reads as TGTGCCAGCAGCCTCCAAGAGACCCAGTACTTC. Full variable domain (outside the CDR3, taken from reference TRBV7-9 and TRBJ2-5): DTGVSQNPRHKITKRGQNVTFRCDPISEHNRLYWYRQTLGQGPEFLTYFQNEAQLEKSRLLSDRFSAERPKGSFSTLEIQRTEQGDSAMYLCASSLQETQYFGPGTRLLVL.